The 15 T cell receptor beta chains listed next were all sequenced from one sample in a study of beta chain features in type 1 diabetes. Expressed TCRB transcripts were sequenced because the isolated RNA had all been reverse transcribed beforehand. Using immunoSEQ multiplex PCR, the repertoire was profiled, and TCRdb retains in-frame clones only, with some absent. The repertoire has fewer than 350,000 clones, 15% to 20% of them found once; the top ten carry approximately 0.043%. What was sequenced was naive CD4+ T cells from blood. The receptors were gathered from a woman in her late teens or twenties in good health.

The chain has TRBV12-5 and TRBJ2-5; D call uncertain. The ends were cut back, 1 base at V and 4 bases at J, with 7 bases in the middle. Germline assignment: CDR1 LGHNT and CDR2 FRNRAP. This CDR3 spans 13 amino acids. CDR3 nucleotides: TGTGCTAGTGGTTTGGGGCACCTAGAGACCCAGTACTTC. Amino acid sequence: CASGLGHLETQYF.

J is TRBJ1-3 and V is TRBV7-8, with D tentatively TRBD1 (5 bases). CDR3 length: 16 residues. Trimming pared 1 base from V and 4 bases from J, leaving 14 bases between. Germline V gene lookup returns CDR1 SGHVS and CDR2 FQNEAQ. The CDR3 protein is CASSLVGQAGGNTIYF. For the CDR3, the DNA is TGTGCCAGCAGCTTAGTAGGGCAGGCAGGGGGAAACACCATATATTTT.

The sample holds a few counts of this clone. V gene TRBV6-5 combines with J gene TRBJ2-7; 7 positions agree with TRBD2. CDR1 is MNHEY and CDR2 is SVGAGI in the germline V gene. This CDR3 has 16 amino acids. V lost 0 bases, J lost 4 bases, and 9 bases stayed unmatched. CDR3: CASSYSAGVTGYEQYF. CDR3 nucleotide sequence: TGTGCCAGCAGTTACTCCGCGGGAGTAACGGGTTACGAGCAGTACTTC.

This clone was seen only a few times. The chain joins TRBV13 to TRBJ2-7; the D is unclear. The CDR3 consists of 16 residues. The ends were cut back, 2 bases at V and 5 bases at J, with 19 bases in the middle. CDR1 is PRHDT and CDR2 is FYEKMQ in the germline V gene (reference sequence). CDR3 nucleotides: TGTGCCAGCAGCTTAAAGTCAGGCAGCTTATGGGACGAGCAGTACTTC. Amino acid sequence: CASSLKSGSLWDEQYF.

The rearrangement joins TRBV18 to TRBJ1-1; D unclear. The V gene's germline CDR1 is KGHSH and CDR2 LQKENI. The V and J ends lost 4 bases and 11 bases respectively, with 11 bases between them. This CDR3 has 11 amino acids. DNA of the CDR3: TGTGCCAGCTCACTTCGGGATGAGGCTTTCTTT. Translation: CASSLRDEAFF.

The chain is built from TRBV7-2 and TRBJ2-5, with D maybe TRBD2 (5 bases). The CDR3 covers 14 residues. Germline CDR1 and CDR2: SGHTA and FQGNSA. V lost 5 bases to trimming and J lost 7 bases, with 17 bases between them. In DNA, the CDR3 is TGTGCCAGCAGCCCTAGGAGGTCCCTAGGGACCCAGTACTTC. It yields the protein CASSPRRSLGTQYF.

This clone was detected a few times. This sequence joins TRBV11-2 and TRBJ2-5; 7 bases match TRBD2. This CDR3 comprises 14 residues. CDR1 and CDR2 from the germline V gene are SGHAT and FQNNGV. V was pared by 3 bases and J by 5 bases, with 6 bases of the junction left unmatched. The CDR3: CASSFGAGMETQYF. In DNA, the CDR3 is TGTGCCAGCAGCTTCGGAGCGGGGATGGAGACCCAGTACTTC.

Comment on this clone: This sample includes further DNA sequences coding for the same CDR3. V and J are TRBV2 and TRBJ2-5, with D unclear. The CDR3 is 11 residues long. V was clipped by 6 bases and J by 2 bases, with 4 bases between them. Germline assignment: CDR1 SNHLY and CDR2 FYNNEI. DNA for the CDR3: TGTGCCAGCAGCAGTCAAGAGACCCAGTACTTC. It encodes CASSSQETQYF.

The CDR3 loop reads CASSPGSVGFDYGYTF. The CDR3 coding sequence is TGCGCCAGCAGCCCCGGGTCTGTCGGTTTCGACTATGGCTACACCTTC. The rearrangement joins TRBV4-1 to TRBJ1-2, with D uncertain. The CDR3 extends over 16 amino acids. V was cut by 4 bases and J by 3 bases, with 18 bases left in between. The germline V gene has CDR1 MGHRA and CDR2 YSYEKL.

The chain recombines TRBV7-2 with TRBJ1-4; 9 positions match TRBD1. V was pared by 0 bases and J by 8 bases, with 7 bases of the junction left unmatched. This CDR3 is built from 16 residues. Germline values: CDR1 SGHTA, CDR2 FQGNSA. The CDR3 is CASSLATGGLDEKLFF. The CDR3 DNA sequence: TGTGCCAGCAGCTTAGCCACAGGGGGCTTGGACGAAAAACTGTTTTTT.

This clone was seen more than once but under ten times. The chain employs TRBV9 and TRBJ2-2; 7 bases line up with TRBD1. Germline V CDR1 and CDR2: SGDLS, YYNGEE. This CDR3 region has 17 residues. V shed 4 bases, J shed 4 bases, and the junction held 13 bases outside the gene matches. CDR3 sequence: CASSPRQGGASTGELFF. CDR3 DNA sequence: TGTGCCAGCAGCCCCCGCCAAGGGGGCGCATCCACCGGGGAGCTGTTTTTT.

This clone turned up a few times. The chain links TRBV9 to TRBJ2-2; 12 bases align to TRBD1. Germline V gene sequence: CDR1 SGDLS, CDR2 YYNGEE. The ends lost 3 bases at V and 7 bases at J; junction bases unmatched: 4. The CDR3 loop spans 15 amino acids. In DNA, the CDR3 is TGTGCCAGCAGCGACCGGGACAGGGGGCTCGGGGAGCTGTTTTTT. Protein sequence: CASSDRDRGLGELFF.

The genes are TRBV4-1 and TRBJ2-3; D possibly corresponds to TRBD2 (6 bases). Per the germline V gene, CDR1 is MGHRA and CDR2 is YSYEKL. Trimming cost V 0 bases and J 2 bases, with 9 bases left between them. The CDR3 is 15 amino acids. CDR3 sequence reads: CASSQDGGATDTQYF. The DNA of the CDR3 is TGCGCCAGCAGCCAAGATGGAGGGGCCACAGATACGCAGTATTTT.

V and J are TRBV7-3 and TRBJ2-6; D gene uncertain. V was trimmed by 3 bases and J by 4 bases, leaving 4 bases between them. The CDR3 extends over 13 amino acids. Germline values: CDR1 SGHTA, CDR2 FQGTGA. The CDR3 loop reads CASSFEGANVLTF. In DNA, the CDR3 is TGTGCCAGCAGCTTCGAGGGGGCCAACGTCCTGACTTTC.

V usage is TRBV5-4 and J usage is TRBJ2-5; TRBD1 matches 7 bases. Germline V gene data show CDR1 as SGHNT and CDR2 as YYREEE (reference sequence). V lost 1 base, J lost 0 bases, and 3 bases stayed unmatched. The CDR3 length is 15 residues. In nucleotides, the CDR3 is TGTGCCAGCAGCTTGAGACAGGGAGACCAAGAGACCCAGTACTTC. Protein product: CASSLRQGDQETQYF. The full variable domain, rest sourced from reference TRBV5-4 and TRBJ2-5, is ETGVTQSPTHLIKTRGQQVTLRCSSQSGHNTVSWYQQALGQGPQFIFQYYREEENGRGNFPPRFSGLQFPNYSSELNVNALELDDSALYLCASSLRQGDQETQYFGPGTRLLVL.